The rows below give T cell receptor beta chains drawn from one sample of a study of T cell responses to AZD1222 COVID-19 vaccine. TCRdb's copy holds only in-frame clones and misses some; the assay was immunoSEQ multiplex PCR. The sample records around 67,000 clones, 65% to 85% being singletons. Sequenced material: peripheral blood, taken on day 0 of AZD1222 vaccination. These receptors all stem from an adult in good health. The conserved cysteine and the conserved F or W are not part of the CDR3 here. A D gene is named only where the DNA matches it firmly. The size entry is marked missing in some rows and otherwise reads once, few, many or a size class.

clone_size	d_call	v_call	cdr3_aa
once	-	TRBV29-1	SVGVGSDGNTIY
-	-	TRBV7-2	ASSLAGGRAEQY
once	TRBD2	TRBV7-8	ASSADGGGWDTQY
-	TRBD1	TRBV29-1	IGQGAYNEQF
-	-	TRBV19	ASSIYPTSQQPQH
-	TRBD2	TRBV6-2/TRBV6-3	ASSRPTSGGLQETQY
-	-	TRBV6-1	ASSEPGRITDTQY
-	-	TRBV19	AVELGAHEAF
-	-	TRBV4-3	ASSQDLPAEAF
few	-	TRBV9	ASSVGGRDSPLH
-	TRBD1	TRBV7-2	ASSSRGQDQPQH
few	-	TRBV6-5	ASRRDHANTGELF
once	-	TRBV18	ASSRSLQGGDNDEQY
few	TRBD1	TRBV7-8	ASSARTGIYEQY
-	-	TRBV27	ASSLGRMNTEAF
-	TRBD1	TRBV27	ASSQWTGPNSPLH
-	-	TRBV15	ATRKTGIMNTEAF
-	-	TRBV18	ASSPNPGTGANVLT
-	-	TRBV27	ASSLSKLGRNEKLF
few	-	TRBV6-5	ASSPGTSGGYT
-	-	TRBV15	ATSRDGEGLDEKLF
-	TRBD2	TRBV2	ARRAGGQNEQF
-	TRBD1	TRBV15	ATSRGVGQGATGELF
-	-	TRBV6-2/TRBV6-3	ASSLLAGTLYNEQF
-	-	TRBV7-9	ASSFAAVDEQF
-	TRBD1	TRBV6-6	ASSSTGTGAPLH
few	TRBD2	TRBV13	ASSPTSDHITDTQY
-	-	TRBV18	ASSPSGQLRF
-	TRBD1	TRBV7-8	ASSLYRGSTNEKLF
-	-	TRBV11-2	ASSLGDDWRYT
-	-	TRBV7-9	ASSPTPRGNEQF